These 24 T cell receptor beta chains came from one sample sequenced in a study of T-cell memory formation after mild COVID-19. Each CDR3 protein is one row after TCRdb ran MiXCR on the 5' RACE reads. The sample has roughly 350,000 distinct CDR3 sequences, around 21% seen once. Source material: PBMCs or a T cell subset sorted from them (not recorded which). These receptors were collected from an adult woman who had mild COVID-19 (a few samples of this study predate the infection). Cell type and time point are not known.

The rearrangement uses TRBV10-3 and TRBJ2-1; unclear D gene. Trimming took 3 bases from V and 4 from J, leaving 7 bases between them. CDR1 ENHRY and CDR2 SYGVKD come from the germline V gene. This CDR3 is built from 13 residues. The CDR3 reads CAISDPRYNEQFF. The CDR3, as DNA: TGTGCCATCAGTGATCCCAGGTACAATGAGCAGTTCTTC.

The chain employs TRBV4-1 and TRBJ1-2; weak D call: TRBD1 (5 bases). CDR3 length: 13 amino acids. Trimming removed 2 bases at V and 8 bases at J, with 12 bases between. The germline gives CDR1 MGHRA, CDR2 YSYEKL. DNA for the CDR3: TGCGCCAGCAGCCAACAGGGAGGGGAAGGCTACACCTTC. It codes for CASSQQGGEGYTF.

A few counts support this clonotype. This CDR3 reads CASSGGASLRYNEQFF. For the CDR3, the DNA is TGTGCCAGCAGTGGGGGGGCTAGTCTGCGCTACAATGAGCAGTTCTTC. The V call is TRBV25-1, the J call TRBJ2-1; D might be TRBD1 or TRBD2, each matching 6 bases. The V gene lost 4 bases and the J gene lost 3 bases, with 16 bases spanning the gap. CDR1 MGHDK and CDR2 SYGVNS come from the germline V gene. The CDR3 runs 16 residues.

The chain links TRBV20-1 to TRBJ2-3; 8 nucleotides agree with TRBD2. V shed 4 bases and J 7 bases; nucleotides not matched to a gene: 4. The CDR3 covers 12 residues. In germline, CDR1 is DFQATT, CDR2 SNEGSKA (reference sequence). In DNA form, the CDR3 reads TGCAGTGCTACCGGGGGGGCCTATACGCAGTATTTT. It codes for CSATGGAYTQYF.

This clonotype was picked up many times. The chain has TRBV5-1 and TRBJ2-1; possibly TRBD2 for D (5 bases). The V gene lost 0 bases and the J gene lost 10 bases, with 11 bases spanning the gap. The length of the CDR3 is 13 residues. Germline V lookup: CDR1 SGHRS, CDR2 YFSETQ. As DNA, the CDR3 is TGCGCCAGCAGCTTGGGGGAGACCCCCGAGCAGTTCTTC. Amino acids: CASSLGETPEQFF. Using reference TRBV5-1 and TRBJ2-1 for the parts outside the CDR3, the full variable domain is KAGVTQTPRYLIKTRGQQVTLSCSPISGHRSVSWYQQTPGQGLQFLFEYFSETQRNKGNFPGRFSGRQFSNSRSEMNVSTLELGDSALYLCASSLGETPEQFFGPGTRLTVL.

The rearrangement joins TRBV7-2 to TRBJ1-1, with 7 bases aligning to TRBD1. The CDR3 contains 15 residues. With 1 base clipped from V and 4 bases from J, the junction kept 6 bases outside the gene matches. CDR1 and CDR2 from the germline V gene are SGHTA and FQGNSA. CDR3 in amino acids: CASSLEEGAFTEAFF. Written as DNA, the CDR3 is TGTGCCAGCAGCTTAGAAGAGGGGGCCTTCACTGAAGCTTTCTTT.

This rearrangement joins TRBV5-1 to TRBJ2-1; D gene unclear. The germline V and J ends were trimmed by 0 bases and 3 bases, with 10 bases remaining between them. Germline V lookup: CDR1 SGHRS, CDR2 YFSETQ. The CDR3 covers 15 residues. The CDR3 nucleotides are TGCGCCAGCAGCTTGGTCCTGGAAGTCTACAATGAGCAGTTCTTC. Translating gives CASSLVLEVYNEQFF.

The sample holds a few counts of this clonotype. The V call is TRBV6-1, the J call TRBJ1-2; D is possibly TRBD1 (6 bases). The germline V gene has CDR1 MNHNS and CDR2 SASEGT. Trimming stripped 8 bases from V and 4 bases from J, with 23 bases between. The CDR3 length is 16 residues. The CDR3 DNA is TGTGCCAGCTCCTTAGAAGGAAGGCAGGGGCCCTATGGCTACACCTTC. Protein product: CASSLEGRQGPYGYTF.

This clonotype has more than one count but fewer than ten. The CDR3 DNA is TGTGCCAGCTCACCTCCCGACAGGGCTTATAGCAATCAGCCCCAGCATTTT. It yields the protein CASSPPDRAYSNQPQHF. The V and J genes are TRBV18 and TRBJ1-5; 7 positions agree with TRBD1. CDR1 is KGHSH, CDR2 LQKENI, per germline. Losses at the gene ends were 3 bases for V and 0 bases for J; bases not matched to a gene: 8. The CDR3 consists of 17 residues. The full variable domain, rest sourced from reference TRBV18 and TRBJ1-5, is NAGVMQNPRHLVRRRGQEARLRCSPMKGHSHVYWYRQLPEEGLKFMVYLQKENIIDESGMPKERFSAEFPKEGPSILRIQQVVRGDSAAYFCASSPPDRAYSNQPQHFGDGTRLSIL.

This clonotype came up a few times. The chain has TRBV5-1 and TRBJ2-7; D possibly matches TRBD1 or TRBD2 (5 bases each). The CDR3 sequence is 16 residues long. Germline CDR1 is SGHRS and CDR2 is YFSETQ. Trimming pared 3 bases from V and 2 bases from J, leaving 18 bases between. CDR3 loop: CASSYPLVGDPYEQYF. The CDR3 nucleotides are TGCGCCAGCAGCTACCCCCTAGTCGGGGACCCCTACGAGCAGTACTTC.

V usage is TRBV6-2 or TRBV6-3 and J usage is TRBJ1-2, with 8 bases aligning to TRBD1. The CDR3 length is 13 residues. V lost 8 bases to trimming and J lost 8 bases; unmatched junction nucleotides: 10. Germline CDR1 and CDR2: MNHEY and SVGEGT. The CDR3 DNA reads TGTGCCAGCTTACCGGGACAGGTCCCAGGCTACACCTTC. Amino acid sequence: CASLPGQVPGYTF.

This clonotype was seen a few times. The V call is TRBV21-1, the J call TRBJ1-4; TRBD1, as called in the table, went unchecked against the DNA. TRBV21-1 is labeled a pseudogene. This CDR3 is built from 13 residues. The CDR3 DNA reads TGTGCCAGGGAGCCCTGGGGGGGTGAAAAACTGTTTTTT. This encodes CAREPWGGEKLFF.

V is TRBV7-8 and J is TRBJ1-4; no definite D call. V shed 6 bases and J shed 7 bases, with 15 bases lying between them. CDR1 and CDR2 from the germline V gene are SGHVS and FQNEAQ. The CDR3 covers 14 residues. CDR3 loop: CASREMGEFEKLFF. The CDR3 bases are TGTGCCAGCAGGGAAATGGGAGAATTTGAAAAACTGTTTTTT.

The chain joins TRBV20-1 to TRBJ2-3; D is unclear. V was cut by 3 bases and J by 10 bases, with 11 bases left in between. The V gene's germline CDR1 is DFQATT and CDR2 SNEGSKA (reference sequence). This CDR3 spans 11 amino acids. In nucleotides, the CDR3 is TGCAGTGCTAGGCTTTCGGTACCGCAGTATTTT. It specifies CSARLSVPQYF.

The sample holds a few counts of this clonotype. V and J are TRBV6-2 or TRBV6-3 and TRBJ2-3; 7 bases line up with TRBD2. Germline V gene lookup returns CDR1 MNHEY and CDR2 SVGEGT. This CDR3 is built from 14 residues. The V gene end was trimmed by 7 bases and the J gene end by 11 bases; junction bases not matched to a gene: 15. CDR3 nucleotides: TGTGCCAGCACCCTCCGCGGGGGTCTACGTTTGCAGTATTTT. The encoded protein is CASTLRGGLRLQYF.

This clonotype occurred a few times. The chain is built from TRBV20-1 and TRBJ2-1, with D maybe TRBD2 (6 bases). Trimming shortened V by 3 bases and J by 5 bases, and 17 bases separated the two germline ends. Germline V gene sequence: CDR1 DFQATT, CDR2 SNEGSKA (reference sequence). The CDR3 has 15 amino acids. The CDR3 protein is CSARGSGVDHNEQFF. CDR3 DNA sequence: TGCAGTGCTAGGGGGTCGGGGGTGGATCACAATGAGCAGTTCTTC.

The V gene is TRBV5-1, the J gene TRBJ1-1; TRBD1 matches at 9 bases. In germline, CDR1 is SGHRS, CDR2 YFSETQ. This CDR3 has 13 amino acids. V shed 0 bases and J 6 bases; nucleotides not matched to a gene: 0. This CDR3 reads CASSLDRGPEAFF. The CDR3 DNA reads as TGCGCCAGCAGCTTGGACAGGGGGCCTGAAGCTTTCTTT.

The rearrangement joins TRBV4-2 to TRBJ1-6; 7 bases are shared with TRBD1. CDR3 length equals 16 residues. The ends lost 1 base at V and 9 bases at J; junction bases unmatched: 9. Germline V gives CDR1 LGHNA, CDR2 YNFKEQ. Here the CDR3 DNA reads TGTGCCAGCAGCCAAGCCGTTACAGGGGCTAGTTCACCCCTCCACTTT. Translating it yields CASSQAVTGASSPLHF.

This clonotype has just a few counts. The V gene is TRBV30, the J gene TRBJ1-1; D call uncertain. Trimming removed 8 bases at V and 1 base at J, with 11 bases between. CDR3 length equals 12 residues. Germline V gives CDR1 GTSNPN, CDR2 SVGIG (reference sequence). The CDR3 is CAGKGSNTEAFF. Here the CDR3 DNA reads TGTGCCGGCAAAGGGTCGAACACTGAAGCTTTCTTT. Complete variable domain (other parts from reference TRBV30 and TRBJ1-1): SQTIHQWPATLVQPVGSPLSLECTVEGTSNPNLYWYRQAAGRGLQLLFYSVGIGQISSEVPQNLSASRPQDRQFILSSKKLLLSDSGFYLCAGKGSNTEAFFGQGTRLTVV.

The rearrangement uses TRBV6-6 and TRBJ2-5; D is unclear. V lost 3 bases and J lost 3, with 11 bases in between. The CDR3 contains 14 residues. Per germline, CDR1 MNHNY and CDR2 SVGAGI (reference sequence). CDR3 nucleotide sequence: TGTGCCAGCAGTTATTTTGGTGAGGAAGAGACCCAGTACTTC. Translating it yields CASSYFGEEETQYF.

V is TRBV10-3 and J is TRBJ2-7, with 8 bases aligning to TRBD2. Losses at the gene ends were 5 bases for V and 6 bases for J; bases not matched to a gene: 24. The CDR3 has 19 residues. From germline, CDR1 is ENHRY and CDR2 SYGVKD. The CDR3 is CAISRRTSSLTSVGVEQYF. CDR3 DNA: TGTGCCATCAGTCGAAGGACTAGCAGTCTCACTTCCGTCGGGGTCGAGCAGTACTTC.

The chain employs TRBV6-1 and TRBJ2-3; tentatively, D is TRBD1 or TRBD2 (5 bases each). The germline V gene encodes CDR1 MNHNS and CDR2 SASEGT. Trimming took off 4 bases at V and 4 bases at J, with 12 bases between the two ends. CDR3 length: 14 amino acids. CDR3 protein: CASSGGRDADTQYF. The CDR3, as DNA: TGTGCCAGCAGTGGGGGCAGGGACGCAGATACGCAGTATTTT.

This clonotype was found a few times. The CDR3 is CASSDRILYQETQYF. The CDR3 DNA reads TGTGCCAGCAGTGACCGAATTTTGTACCAAGAGACCCAGTACTTC. The V and J genes are TRBV6-1 and TRBJ2-5; D remains unclear. The ends were cut back, 3 bases at V and 0 bases at J, with 11 bases in the middle. The germline CDR1 and CDR2 sequences are MNHNS and SASEGT. The CDR3 covers 15 residues.

This clonotype was detected only a few times. This chain connects TRBV20-1 to TRBJ2-7; D remains ambiguous. V lost 5 bases to trimming and J lost 3 bases, with 14 bases between them. CDR3 size: 13 residues. Germline values: CDR1 DFQATT, CDR2 SNEGSKA (reference sequence). The CDR3 here is CSAPSGRSYEQYF. For the CDR3, the DNA is TGCAGTGCTCCCTCCGGTAGGAGCTACGAGCAGTACTTC.